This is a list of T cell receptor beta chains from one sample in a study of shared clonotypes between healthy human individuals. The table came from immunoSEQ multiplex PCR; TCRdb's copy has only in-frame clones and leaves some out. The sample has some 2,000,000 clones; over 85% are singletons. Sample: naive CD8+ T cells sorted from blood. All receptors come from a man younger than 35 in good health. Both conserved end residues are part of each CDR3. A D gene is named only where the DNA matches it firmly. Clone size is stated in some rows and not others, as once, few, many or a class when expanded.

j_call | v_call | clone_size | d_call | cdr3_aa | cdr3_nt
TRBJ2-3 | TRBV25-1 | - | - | CASRAGSTDTQYF | TGTGCCAGCAGAGCGGGTAGCACAGATACGCAGTATTTT
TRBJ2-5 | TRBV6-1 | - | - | CASSVSLFGSQETQYF | TGTGCCAGCAGTGTTTCTCTTTTCGGCTCGCAAGAGACCCAGTACTTC
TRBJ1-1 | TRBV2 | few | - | CASRQTNTEAFF | TGTGCCAGCAGGCAGACGAACACTGAAGCTTTCTTT
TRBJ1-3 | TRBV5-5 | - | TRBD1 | CASSLAGPGGEGNTIYF | TGTGCCAGCAGCTTGGCCGGGCCAGGGGGAGAAGGAAACACCATATATTTT
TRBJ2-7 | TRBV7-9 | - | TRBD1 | CASSLAGQGLHEQYF | TGTGCCAGCAGCTTAGCGGGACAGGGTCTCCACGAGCAGTACTTC
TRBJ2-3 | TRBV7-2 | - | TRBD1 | CASTLVGGPPSDTQYF | TGTGCCAGCACCCTAGTAGGGGGCCCCCCATCGGATACGCAGTATTTT
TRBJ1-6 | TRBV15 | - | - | CATSRPAGVNSPLHF | TGTGCCACCAGCAGACCGGCAGGGGTTAATTCACCCCTCCACTTT
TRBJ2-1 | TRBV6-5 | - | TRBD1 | CASSPEGDRLNEQFF | TGTGCCAGCAGCCCCGAAGGGGACAGACTCAATGAGCAGTTCTTC
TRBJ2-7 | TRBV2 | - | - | CASSESEGPGEQYF | TGTGCCAGCAGTGAAAGTGAGGGGCCGGGCGAGCAGTACTTC
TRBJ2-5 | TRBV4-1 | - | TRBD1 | CASSQGESDRGFQETQYF | TGCGCCAGCAGCCAAGGAGAGTCCGACAGGGGTTTCCAAGAGACCCAGTACTTC
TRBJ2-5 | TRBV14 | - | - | CASSQEVGSYQETQYF | TGTGCCAGCAGCCAAGAGGTGGGCAGCTACCAAGAGACCCAGTACTTC
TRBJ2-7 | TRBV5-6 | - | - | CASSAFGPKWWEQYF | TGTGCCAGCAGCGCCTTCGGCCCGAAGTGGTGGGAGCAGTACTTC
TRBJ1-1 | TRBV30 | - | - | CAWSNIIIRATEAFF | TGTGCCTGGAGTAATATCATAATCCGAGCCACTGAAGCTTTCTTT
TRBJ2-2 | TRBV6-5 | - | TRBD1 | CASSSGQGIGELFF | TGTGCCAGCAGTTCCGGACAGGGTATCGGGGAGCTGTTTTTT
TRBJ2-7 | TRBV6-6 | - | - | CASSYGARNEQYF | TGTGCCAGCAGTTACGGAGCGAGGAACGAGCAGTACTTC
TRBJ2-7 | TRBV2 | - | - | CASSKQGLNEQYF | TGTGCCAGCAGCAAGCAGGGGCTCAACGAGCAGTACTTC
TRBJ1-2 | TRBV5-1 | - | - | CASSQTWVPLFYGYTF | TGCGCCAGCAGCCAGACTTGGGTCCCCCTCTTCTATGGCTACACCTTC
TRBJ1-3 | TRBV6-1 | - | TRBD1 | CASKGTGVGNTIYF | TGTGCCAGCAAGGGGACAGGAGTAGGAAACACCATATATTTT
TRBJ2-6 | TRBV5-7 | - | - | CASSSAGANVLTF | TGTGCCAGCAGCTCGGCTGGGGCCAACGTCCTGACTTTC
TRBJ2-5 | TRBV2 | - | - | CASSDGDTQETQYF | TGTGCCAGCAGTGATGGGGACACACAAGAGACCCAGTACTTC
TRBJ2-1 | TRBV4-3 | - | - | CASSQRSSPGSRGASSYNEQFF | TGCGCCAGCAGCCAAAGAAGCAGCCCGGGTAGCAGGGGGGCTAGCTCCTACAATGAGCAGTTCTTC
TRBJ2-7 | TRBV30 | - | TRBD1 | CAWAFLGQGSYEQYF | TGTGCCTGGGCCTTTTTGGGACAGGGGTCCTACGAGCAGTACTTC
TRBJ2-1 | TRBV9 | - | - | CASSARQEGYNEQFF | TGTGCCAGCAGCGCTCGACAGGAGGGTTACAATGAGCAGTTCTTC
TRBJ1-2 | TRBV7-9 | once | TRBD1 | CASSPSEGAGGYTF | TGTGCCAGCAGCCCCTCCGAGGGGGCGGGCGGCTACACCTTC
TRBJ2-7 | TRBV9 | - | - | CASSVGSHTYEQYF | TGTGCCAGCAGCGTAGGCAGCCACACCTACGAGCAGTACTTC
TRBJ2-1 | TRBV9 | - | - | CASSVGLGEVEQFF | TGTGCCAGCAGCGTAGGATTAGGAGAGGTTGAGCAGTTCTTC
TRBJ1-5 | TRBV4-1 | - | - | CASSPTAYSNQPQHF | TGCGCCAGCAGCCCGACAGCTTATAGCAATCAGCCCCAGCATTTT
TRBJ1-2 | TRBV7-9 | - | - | CASSSEGRHYGYTF | TGTGCCAGCAGCTCAGAGGGACGTCACTATGGCTACACCTTC
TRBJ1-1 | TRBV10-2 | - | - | CASSEGGVAFF | TGCGCCAGCAGTGAGGGGGGGGTAGCTTTCTTT
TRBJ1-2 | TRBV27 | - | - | CASSSTLNYGYTF | TGTGCCAGCAGTTCGACACTCAACTATGGCTACACCTTC
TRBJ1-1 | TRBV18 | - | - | CASSPTSGAEAFF | TGTGCCAGCTCACCGACTTCGGGGGCCGAAGCTTTCTTT
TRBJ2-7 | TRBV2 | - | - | CASSEARTEVTSYEQYF | TGTGCCAGCAGTGAAGCGAGGACAGAAGTAACCTCCTACGAGCAGTACTTC
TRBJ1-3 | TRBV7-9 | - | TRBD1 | CASSQPVGQDNTIYF | TGTGCCAGCAGCCAACCCGTAGGACAGGATAACACCATATATTTT
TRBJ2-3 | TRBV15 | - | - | CATSRSIATDTQYF | TGTGCCACCAGCAGATCCATAGCGACAGATACGCAGTATTTT
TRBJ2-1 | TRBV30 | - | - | CAWSVGGQEQFF | TGTGCCTGGAGTGTAGGTGGGCAGGAGCAGTTCTTC
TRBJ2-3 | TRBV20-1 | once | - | CSANSTDTQYF | TGCAGTGCTAACAGCACAGATACGCAGTATTTT
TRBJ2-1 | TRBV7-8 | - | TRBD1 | CASTSTGGPNNEQFF | TGTGCCAGCACCTCGACAGGGGGCCCCAACAATGAGCAGTTCTTC
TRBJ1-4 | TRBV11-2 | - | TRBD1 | CASSLASDRVSYEKLFF | TGTGCCAGCAGCTTAGCATCGGACAGGGTTTCGTATGAAAAACTGTTTTTT
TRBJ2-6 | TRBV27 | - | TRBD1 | CASSLVGTGGFGANVLTF | TGTGCCAGCAGTTTAGTTGGGACAGGGGGCTTTGGGGCCAACGTCCTGACTTTC
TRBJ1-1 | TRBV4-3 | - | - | CASSQTSGVWNTEAFF | TGCGCCAGCAGCCAGACATCAGGGGTTTGGAACACTGAAGCTTTCTTT
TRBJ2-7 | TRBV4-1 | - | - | CASSPLGGESYEQYF | TGCGCCAGCAGCCCCCTTGGAGGGGAATCCTACGAGCAGTACTTC
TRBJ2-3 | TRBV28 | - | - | CASSFGQASGTQYF | TGTGCCAGCAGTTTTGGACAAGCATCTGGTACGCAGTATTTT
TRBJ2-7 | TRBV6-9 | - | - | CASSSNGNYEQYF | TGTGCCAGCAGTTCAAACGGGAACTACGAGCAGTACTTC
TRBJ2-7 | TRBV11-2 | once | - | CASSLNTYEQYF | TGTGCCAGCAGCTTAAACACCTACGAGCAGTACTTC
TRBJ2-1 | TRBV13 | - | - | CASSFVQGLTIYNEQFF | TGTGCCAGCAGCTTCGTACAAGGTCTTACTATCTACAATGAGCAGTTCTTC
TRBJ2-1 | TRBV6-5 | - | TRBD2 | CASSYSWGGSYNEQFF | TGTGCCAGCAGTTACTCGTGGGGGGGTTCCTACAATGAGCAGTTCTTC
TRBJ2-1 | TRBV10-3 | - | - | CAISDPGTSNEQFF | TGTGCCATCAGTGACCCCGGGACAAGCAATGAGCAGTTCTTC
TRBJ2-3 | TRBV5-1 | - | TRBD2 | CASSGGLAGVTDTQYF | TGCGCCAGCAGCGGTGGACTAGCGGGAGTCACAGATACGCAGTATTTT
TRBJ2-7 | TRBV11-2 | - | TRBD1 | CASSRTGVYEQYF | TGTGCCAGCAGCCGGACAGGGGTCTACGAGCAGTACTTC
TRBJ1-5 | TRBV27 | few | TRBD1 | CASGDRGQFQPQHF | TGTGCCAGCGGCGACAGGGGGCAGTTTCAGCCCCAGCATTTT
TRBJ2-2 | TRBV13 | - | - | CASSLVSSSINTGELFF | TGTGCCAGCAGCTTAGTGAGCTCGTCCATTAACACCGGGGAGCTGTTTTTT
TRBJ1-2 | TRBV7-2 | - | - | CASSLAFGTDYGYTF | TGTGCCAGCAGCTTAGCGTTCGGGACGGATTATGGCTACACCTTC
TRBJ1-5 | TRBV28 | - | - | CASRPQASNQPQHF | TGTGCCAGCAGACCTCAGGCTAGCAATCAGCCCCAGCATTTT